This TCR beta chain was captured by sequencing in a study of beta chain features in type 1 diabetes. Study-level findings and limits: Type 1 diabetes patients had moderately but significantly shorter TCRB CDR3s in all four CD4+ subsets.

This clone came up a few times. The antigen is unknown. The junction shows a germline mismatch at one end, possibly a read error. The sample has other DNA sequences that encode this CDR3 too. Germline loops: CDR1 SGHTA, CDR2 FQGNSA. The CDR3 has 15 amino acids. Expressed TCRB transcripts were sequenced, since all the RNA that had been isolated was reverse transcribed. Assay: immunoSEQ multiplex PCR; the TCRdb copy retains only in-frame clones and omits some. The profile shows almost 350,000 clones, 8% of them singletons. Material: central memory CD4+ T cells from blood. The sequence derives from a woman aged 18-30 years in good health. The chain combines TRBV7-2 with TRBJ2-3; TRBD2 might be the D (5 bases). Written as DNA, the CDR3 is TGTGCCAGCAGCCTAGCCCCCGGGAGCACAGATACGCAGTATTTT. Encoded protein: CASSLAPGSTDTQYF.